This TCR beta chain derives from a study of Graves' ophthalmopathy and Graves' hyperthyroidism. The authors amplified TCR beta CDR3 regions from RNA transcripts. First-round RT-PCR employed HTBI primers, with a second-round multiplex PCR after it. Using its own MiXCR run on the multiplex PCR reads, TCRdb lists one record per CDR3 protein. The sample includes 400,000 to 450,000 distinct CDR3 sequences, about 21% of them seen just once. This clonotype was detected ten times or more. The antigen remains undetermined. Study results and limitations: Most expanded clonotypes in thyroid above 0.001 frequency also showed up in blood.

Researchers classed hyperthyroidism as stable given no ophthalmopathy within 18 months of follow-up. PBMCs were isolated from a roughly 10 ml sample of fresh peripheral blood. The CDR3 covers 16 residues. V dropped 3 bases and J dropped 5; count of bases not matched to a gene: 8. Germline CDR1 is KGHSH and CDR2 is LQKENI. The sequenced sample was peripheral blood. The TCR originated in a woman aged 18-29 years with stable Graves' hyperthyroidism. This chain joins TRBV18 and TRBJ2-4; 9 bases are shared with TRBD2. The CDR3 coding sequence is TGTGCCAGCTCACCCGCGGCTAGCGGGAATGAAAACATTCAGTACTTC. It is translated as CASSPAASGNENIQYF.